The 23 T cell receptor beta chains listed next were all sequenced from one sample in a study of blood T cell repertoires in COVID-19. Clones were sequenced by immunoSEQ multiplex PCR, and TCRdb holds only the in-frame ones, with some missing. The data hold roughly 320,000 clones, with about nine tenths observed a single time. What was sequenced was peripheral blood. These receptors came from a woman aged 50 to 65 with COVID-19, enrolled during active disease.

The gene calls are TRBV7-2 and TRBJ2-3; D is ambiguous. The CDR3 is 15 residues long. V lost 5 bases to trimming and J lost 2 bases, with 14 bases between them. Germline V gives CDR1 SGHTA, CDR2 FQGNSA. DNA for the CDR3: TGTGCCAGCAGCCAGATGGGCAGAATCACAGATACGCAGTATTTT. It specifies CASSQMGRITDTQYF.

The genes are TRBV12-5 and TRBJ2-5, with a weak D call TRBD1 (5 bases). In germline, CDR1 is LGHNT, CDR2 FRNRAP. There are 14 residues in the CDR3. V shed 7 bases and J shed 4 bases, with 16 bases lying between them. CDR3 residues: CASALAAGRETQYF. The CDR3 DNA reads as TGTGCTAGTGCCCTGGCCGCAGGGCGAGAGACCCAGTACTTC. The full variable domain, in which reference TRBV12-5 and TRBJ2-5 provide the parts outside the CDR3, is DARVTQTPRHKVTEMGQEVTMRCQPILGHNTVFWYRQTMMQGLELLAYFRNRAPLDDSGMPKDRFSAEMPDATLATLKIQPSEPRDSAVYFCASALAAGRETQYFGPGTRLLVL.

The V gene is TRBV7-9, the J gene TRBJ2-7; D may be TRBD2 (5 bases). Germline V gene lookup returns CDR1 SEHNR and CDR2 FQNEAQ (reference sequence). This CDR3 spans 14 amino acids. Trimming stripped 4 bases from V and 2 bases from J, with 12 bases between. The CDR3 nucleotides are TGTGCCAGCAGCTCCCTGGGCGGGCCCTACGAGCAGTACTTC. Its protein is CASSSLGGPYEQYF.

The genes are TRBV24-1 and TRBJ2-4; no definite D call. The CDR3 has 11 residues. CDR1 is KGHDR and CDR2 is SFDVKD in the germline V gene. V was trimmed by 4 bases and J by 9 bases, leaving 6 bases between them. In DNA, the CDR3 is TGTGCCACCAGTGAAGCCGGCATTCAGTACTTC. Its translation is CATSEAGIQYF.

The rearrangement uses TRBV6-6 and TRBJ1-2; D ambiguous. This CDR3 comprises 16 residues. The germline gives CDR1 MNHNY, CDR2 SVGAGI (reference sequence). V was trimmed by 7 bases and J by 5 bases, leaving 23 bases between them. Here the CDR3 DNA reads TGTGCCAGCACCACAAATGTCGGGCGCGGCGGGTATGGCTACACCTTC. Translating gives CASTTNVGRGGYGYTF.

This clone was recorded only once. V is TRBV4-1 and J is TRBJ2-6, with 12 bases matching TRBD1. CDR3 length: 15 amino acids. V trimming: 4 bases; J trimming: 6 bases; junction bases outside the gene matches: 1. CDR1 and CDR2 (germline): MGHRA, YSYEKL. The CDR3 loop is CASSPGQGAANVLTF. DNA of the CDR3: TGCGCCAGCAGCCCGGGACAGGGGGCGGCCAACGTCCTGACTTTC.

This clone appeared once. The V gene is TRBV24-1, the J gene TRBJ2-1, with TRBD2 identical over 13 bases. Germline V gene data show CDR1 as KGHDR and CDR2 as SFDVKD. V was clipped by 9 bases and J by 3 bases; unmatched bases: 13. The CDR3 covers 18 residues. The CDR3 DNA is TGTGCCACCGGGCCTGGACTAGCGGGAGCGAACGGCTACAATGAGCAGTTCTTC. Translating gives CATGPGLAGANGYNEQFF.

This clone was picked up a small number of times. V and J are TRBV11-2 and TRBJ1-2, with D unclear. Between the trimmed V and J ends, which lost 5 bases and 8 bases, there was a span of 21 bases. Germline assignment: CDR1 SGHAT and CDR2 FQNNGV. The CDR3 runs to 15 residues. The CDR3 loop is CASSPRTAGWRGYTF. In DNA form, the CDR3 reads TGTGCCAGCAGCCCCCGCACGGCCGGATGGAGGGGCTACACCTTC.

V usage is TRBV7-9 and J usage is TRBJ2-1; 7 bases are a match to TRBD2. Germline V gene data show CDR1 as SEHNR and CDR2 as FQNEAQ (reference sequence). This CDR3 has 13 residues. V shed 5 bases, J shed 9 bases, and the junction held 7 bases outside the gene matches. CDR3 nucleotide sequence: TGTGCCAGCAGCCGAGGTGGGAGGGGTGAGCAGTTCTTC. Protein sequence: CASSRGGRGEQFF.

The chain employs TRBV15 and TRBJ2-2; no clear D. Looked up from germline, CDR1 is LNHNV and CDR2 is YYDKDF (reference sequence). V dropped 0 bases and J dropped 6 bases, with 11 bases sitting between them. This CDR3 is 15 amino acids long. As DNA, the CDR3 is TGTGCCACCAGCAGAGAGCCGGGTTGGGCCGGGGAGCTGTTTTTT. It encodes CATSREPGWAGELFF.

This clone was found a few times. This chain links TRBV19 with TRBJ2-1, with 11 bases fitting TRBD2. The CDR3 covers 15 residues. J gave up 8 bases and V 5 bases, and 8 bases lay outside the gene matches. Germline assignment: CDR1 LNHDA and CDR2 SQIVND (reference sequence). The CDR3 nucleotides read TGTGCCAGTAGTCCCCGCGCACTAGCGGGAGATGAGCAGTTCTTC. As protein: CASSPRALAGDEQFF.

The rearrangement joins TRBV5-1 to TRBJ2-2, with TRBD1 matching over 11 bases. The CDR3 extends over 15 amino acids. CDR1 and CDR2 (germline): SGHRS, YFSETQ. V gave up 4 bases and J gave up 5 bases; unmatched junction bases: 4. CDR3 sequence: CASSHGTGGTGELFF. The CDR3 DNA reads as TGCGCCAGCAGCCACGGGACAGGGGGAACCGGGGAGCTGTTTTTT.

The chain employs TRBV2 and TRBJ1-5; 8 bases are a match to TRBD1. CDR3 length: 16 residues. Unmatched junction bases numbered 8, after V lost 6 bases and J lost 1 base. The V gene's germline CDR1 is SNHLY and CDR2 FYNNEI. CDR3 region: CASSRGQGRSNQPQHF. The CDR3 DNA reads as TGTGCCAGCAGCCGAGGACAGGGCAGAAGCAATCAGCCCCAGCATTTT. Based on the CDR3 plus reference TRBV2 and TRBJ1-5, the full variable domain is EPEVTQTPSHQVTQMGQEVILRCVPISNHLYFYWYRQILGQKVEFLVSFYNNEISEKSEIFDDQFSVERPDGSNFTLKIRSTKLEDSAMYFCASSRGQGRSNQPQHFGDGTRLSIL.

J is TRBJ2-4 and V is TRBV27; 9 bases agree with TRBD2. The V segment lost 6 bases and the J segment 2 bases; nucleotides outside the gene matches: 8. Germline assignment: CDR1 MNHEY and CDR2 SMNVEV (reference sequence). The CDR3 totals 16 residues. The DNA of the CDR3 is TGTGCCAGCAGCGATAGCGGGAGAAGGCCCAAAAACATTCAGTACTTC. Its protein is CASSDSGRRPKNIQYF.

This chain joins TRBV5-5 and TRBJ1-1, with D uncertain. CDR3 size: 13 residues. Germline CDR1 SGHKS, CDR2 YYEKEE (reference sequence). Trimming left V 1 base short and J 2 bases short, with 6 bases between. The CDR3 is CASSLTRNTEAFF. The DNA for the CDR3 is TGTGCCAGCAGCTTGACACGAAACACTGAAGCTTTCTTT.

The V gene is TRBV5-5, the J gene TRBJ2-3; possibly TRBD2 for D (6 bases). Germline CDR1 reads SGHKS; CDR2 reads YYEKEE (reference sequence). The CDR3 spans 15 residues. Trimming removed 5 bases from V and 4 bases from J, with 17 bases in between. CDR3 in DNA: TGTGCCAGCAGTCCTATTCTAGCGTTCGCAGATACGCAGTATTTT. Protein sequence: CASSPILAFADTQYF.

V and J are TRBV18 and TRBJ1-4, with D tentatively TRBD1 (6 bases). The CDR3 length is 14 residues. The V and J ends lost 2 bases and 5 bases respectively, with 9 bases between them. Germline V gives CDR1 KGHSH, CDR2 LQKENI. The CDR3 reads CASSPSTGNEKLFF. CDR3 sequence (DNA): TGTGCCAGCTCACCATCGACAGGAAATGAAAAACTGTTTTTT.

This clone was found once. The chain is built from TRBV11-2 and TRBJ2-3; TRBD2 aligns across 8 bases. V lost 1 base, J lost 0 bases, and 9 bases stayed unmatched. Germline CDR1 is SGHAT and CDR2 is FQNNGV. This CDR3 region has 18 residues. The CDR3 here is CASSLGELAEASTDTQYF. Written as DNA, the CDR3 is TGTGCCAGCAGCTTAGGAGAACTAGCGGAAGCTAGCACAGATACGCAGTATTTT.

V and J are TRBV9 and TRBJ2-3; TRBD1 matches 8 bases. With V trimmed by 2 bases and J by 4 bases, 3 bases remained unmatched. Germline CDR1 reads SGDLS; CDR2 reads YYNGEE. The CDR3 has 14 amino acids. The CDR3 is CASSVDRGADTQYF. The CDR3, as DNA: TGTGCCAGCAGCGTTGACAGGGGCGCAGATACGCAGTATTTT.

The J gene is TRBJ1-5, the V gene TRBV4-1; unclear D gene. Germline assignment: CDR1 MGHRA and CDR2 YSYEKL. The CDR3 sequence is 14 residues long. Trimming took off 0 bases at V and 0 bases at J, with 3 bases between the two ends. The CDR3 reads CASSQDLSNQPQHF. CDR3 nucleotide sequence: TGCGCCAGCAGCCAAGATCTTAGCAATCAGCCCCAGCATTTT.

This clone has just a few counts. This chain links TRBV30 with TRBJ1-2; possibly TRBD1 for D (5 bases). Trimming pared 4 bases from V and 8 bases from J, leaving 14 bases between. Looked up from germline, CDR1 is GTSNPN and CDR2 is SVGIG (reference sequence). The CDR3 runs 12 residues. CDR3 protein: CAWTQGGVGYTF. In nucleotides, the CDR3 is TGTGCCTGGACCCAAGGAGGGGTCGGCTACACCTTC.

V is TRBV27 and J is TRBJ2-3; D ambiguous. The CDR3 has 13 residues. With 3 bases removed from V and 8 bases from J, the gap between germline ends came to 12 bases. Germline V gene sequence: CDR1 MNHEY, CDR2 SMNVEV (reference sequence). CDR3 in amino acids: CASSFLTLGTQYF. DNA of the CDR3: TGTGCCAGCAGTTTTTTGACTCTGGGTACGCAGTATTTT.

This rearrangement joins TRBV27 to TRBJ1-1; 7 bases agree with TRBD1. The V gene's germline CDR1 is MNHEY and CDR2 SMNVEV (reference sequence). The CDR3 is made up of 16 amino acids. Trimming at V came to 5 bases and at J to 3 bases, leaving 12 bases not matched to a gene. CDR3 DNA sequence: TGTGCCAGCAGTCCCTCTCAACAGGGGTGGTACACTGAAGCTTTCTTT. It yields the protein CASSPSQQGWYTEAFF.